The clone carrying this T cell receptor beta chain was found a few times. Its target is not known. The data stem from a study of glioma-infiltrating T cells. The CDR3 is 19 amino acids. CDR1 is MDHEN, CDR2 SYDVKM, per germline. Trimming removed 9 bases from V and 3 bases from J, with 33 bases in between. Study-level findings and limits: Only very few CDR3 sequences appeared in both tissue and blood. Non-neoplastic patients had below-expected tissue-blood divergence, while all gliomas exceeded expectation.

Amplification of TCR alpha and beta CDR3 regions from RNA used iRepertoire nested multiplex PCR. Tissue mRNA or PBMC total RNA, about 90-450 ng, went into one-step reverse transcription and amplification. TCRdb re-called the multiplex PCR reads through MiXCR, storing one row per CDR3 protein. The table includes 150,000 to 200,000 distinct CDR3 sequences, approximately 30% detected once. This TCR derives from a human donor with low-grade glioma or glioblastoma, undergoing nonglioma brain surgery, or in good health (not recorded which). The chain carries TRBV28 and TRBJ2-7; D is possibly TRBD2 (7 bases). Sequencing used glioma tissue, nonneoplastic brain tissue, or PBMCs (not recorded which). CDR3 sequence reads: CARAPRGGNWAGYFYEQYF. CDR3 DNA: TGTGCCAGGGCCCCAAGGGGGGGGAATTGGGCGGGGTATTTCTACGAGCAGTACTTC.